This T cell receptor beta chain was captured by sequencing in a study of T cells after yellow fever vaccination. TCRdb reprocessed the 5' RACE reads via MiXCR and lists one record per CDR3 protein. The sample records some 63,000 distinct CDR3 sequences, 7.4% being singletons. The CDR3 has 11 amino acids. From germline, CDR1 is MNHEY and CDR2 SMNVEV (reference sequence). With V trimmed by 11 bases and J by 6 bases, 6 bases remained unmatched. This clonotype was picked up a small number of times. This clonotype was obtained from a man younger than 45 who received the YFV17D yellow fever vaccine. The sample consisted of CD8+ T cells sorted from PBMCs, taken 15 days after the yellow fever booster vaccination. The chain recombines TRBV27 with TRBJ1-2; 7 bases align to TRBD1. CDR3 DNA: TGTGCCTGTCTGACAGGGAATGGCTACACCTTC. Its protein product is CACLTGNGYTF.